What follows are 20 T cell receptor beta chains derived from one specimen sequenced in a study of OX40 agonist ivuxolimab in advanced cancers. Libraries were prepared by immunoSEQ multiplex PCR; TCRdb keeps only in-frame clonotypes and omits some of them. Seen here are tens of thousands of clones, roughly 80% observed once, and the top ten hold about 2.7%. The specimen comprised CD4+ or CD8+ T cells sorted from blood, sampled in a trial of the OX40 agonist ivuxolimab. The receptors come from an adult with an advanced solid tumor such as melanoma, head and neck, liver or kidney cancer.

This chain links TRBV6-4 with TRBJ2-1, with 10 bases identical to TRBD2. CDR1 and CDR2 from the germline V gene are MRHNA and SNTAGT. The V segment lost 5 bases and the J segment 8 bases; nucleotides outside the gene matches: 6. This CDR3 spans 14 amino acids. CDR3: CASSPLAGVHEQFF. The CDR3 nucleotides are TGTGCCAGCAGTCCCCTAGCGGGAGTCCATGAGCAGTTCTTC.

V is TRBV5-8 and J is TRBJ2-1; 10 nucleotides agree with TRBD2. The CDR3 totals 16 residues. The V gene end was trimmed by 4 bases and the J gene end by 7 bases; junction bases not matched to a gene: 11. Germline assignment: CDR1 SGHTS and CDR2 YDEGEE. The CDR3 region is CASSLRVAGGGNEQFF. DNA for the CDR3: TGTGCCAGCAGCCTACGAGTAGCGGGAGGAGGAAATGAGCAGTTCTTC.

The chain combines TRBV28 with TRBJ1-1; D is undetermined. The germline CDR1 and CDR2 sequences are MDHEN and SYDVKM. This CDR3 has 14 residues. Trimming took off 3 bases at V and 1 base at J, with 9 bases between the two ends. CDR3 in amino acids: CASSLVQKNTEAFF. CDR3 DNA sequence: TGTGCCAGCAGTTTGGTACAGAAGAACACTGAAGCTTTCTTT.

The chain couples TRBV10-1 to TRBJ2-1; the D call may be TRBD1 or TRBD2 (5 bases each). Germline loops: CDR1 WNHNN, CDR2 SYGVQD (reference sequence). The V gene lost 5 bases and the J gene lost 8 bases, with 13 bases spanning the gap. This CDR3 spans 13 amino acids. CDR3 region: CASSRTGGDEQFF. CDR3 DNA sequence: TGCGCCAGCAGTAGGACTGGGGGTGATGAGCAGTTCTTC.

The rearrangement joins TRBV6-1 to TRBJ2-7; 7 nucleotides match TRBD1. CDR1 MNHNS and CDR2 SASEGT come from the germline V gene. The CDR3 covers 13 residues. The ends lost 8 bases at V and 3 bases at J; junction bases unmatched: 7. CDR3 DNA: TGTGCCAGCGGGGGACAGCCCCTCTACGAGCAGTACTTC. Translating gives CASGGQPLYEQYF.

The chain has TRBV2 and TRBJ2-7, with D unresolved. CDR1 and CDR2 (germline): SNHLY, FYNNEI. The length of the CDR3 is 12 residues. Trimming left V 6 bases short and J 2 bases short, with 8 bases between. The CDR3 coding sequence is TGTGCCAGCAGGAGTGACGCCTACGAGCAGTACTTC. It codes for CASRSDAYEQYF. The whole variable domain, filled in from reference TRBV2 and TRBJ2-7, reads EPEVTQTPSHQVTQMGQEVILRCVPISNHLYFYWYRQILGQKVEFLVSFYNNEISEKSEIFDDQFSVERPDGSNFTLKIRSTKLEDSAMYFCASRSDAYEQYFGPGTRLTVT.

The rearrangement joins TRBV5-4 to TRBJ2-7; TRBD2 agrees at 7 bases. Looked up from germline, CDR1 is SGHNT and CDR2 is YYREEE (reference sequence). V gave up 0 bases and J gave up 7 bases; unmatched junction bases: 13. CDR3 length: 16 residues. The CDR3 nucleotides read TGTGCCAGCAGCTTGGGAGGGGCTAGCGGTTACCTGGAGCAGTACTTC. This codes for CASSLGGASGYLEQYF.

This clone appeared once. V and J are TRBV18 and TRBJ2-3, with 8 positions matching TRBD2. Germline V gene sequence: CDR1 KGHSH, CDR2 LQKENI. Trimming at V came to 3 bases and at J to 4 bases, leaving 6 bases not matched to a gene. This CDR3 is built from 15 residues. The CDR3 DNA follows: TGTGCCAGCTCACCTTCTTATAGCGGGGCAGATACGCAGTATTTT. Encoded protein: CASSPSYSGADTQYF.

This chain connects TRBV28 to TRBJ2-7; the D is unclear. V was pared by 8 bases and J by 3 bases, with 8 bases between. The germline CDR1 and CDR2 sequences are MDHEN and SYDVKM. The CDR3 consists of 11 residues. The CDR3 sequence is CASLQSYEQYF. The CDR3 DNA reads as TGTGCCAGCTTACAGAGCTACGAGCAGTACTTC.

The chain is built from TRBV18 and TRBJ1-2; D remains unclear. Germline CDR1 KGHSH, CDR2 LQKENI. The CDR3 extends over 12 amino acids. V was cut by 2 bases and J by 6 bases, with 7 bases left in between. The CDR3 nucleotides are TGTGCCAGCTCACCAGGATCGGATGGCTACACCTTC. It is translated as CASSPGSDGYTF.

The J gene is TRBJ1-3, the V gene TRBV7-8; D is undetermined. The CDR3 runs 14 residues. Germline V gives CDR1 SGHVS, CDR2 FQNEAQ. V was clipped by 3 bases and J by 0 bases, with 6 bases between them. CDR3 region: CASSFGVSGNTIYF. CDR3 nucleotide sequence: TGTGCCAGCAGCTTTGGCGTCTCTGGAAACACCATATATTTT.

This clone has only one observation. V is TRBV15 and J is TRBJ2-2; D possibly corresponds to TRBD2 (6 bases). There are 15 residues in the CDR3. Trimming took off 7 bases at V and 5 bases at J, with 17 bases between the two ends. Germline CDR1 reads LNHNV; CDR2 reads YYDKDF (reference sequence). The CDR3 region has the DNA TGTGCCACCACCGTAGCGGAGCGGGCGACCGGGGAGCTGTTTTTT. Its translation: CATTVAERATGELFF.

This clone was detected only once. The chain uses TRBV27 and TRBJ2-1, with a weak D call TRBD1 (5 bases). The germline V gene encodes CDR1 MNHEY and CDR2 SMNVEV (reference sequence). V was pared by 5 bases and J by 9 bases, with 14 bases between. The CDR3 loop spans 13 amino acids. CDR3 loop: CASSVTGFGEQFF. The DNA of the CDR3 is TGTGCCAGCAGTGTCACAGGTTTCGGTGAGCAGTTCTTC.

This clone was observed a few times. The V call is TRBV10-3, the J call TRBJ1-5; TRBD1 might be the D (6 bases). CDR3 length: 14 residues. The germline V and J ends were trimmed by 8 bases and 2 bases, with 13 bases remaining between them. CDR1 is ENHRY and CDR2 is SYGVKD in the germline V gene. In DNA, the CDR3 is TGTGCCATCGGCAGGGGAAGGGGCAATCAGCCCCAGCATTTT. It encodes CAIGRGRGNQPQHF.

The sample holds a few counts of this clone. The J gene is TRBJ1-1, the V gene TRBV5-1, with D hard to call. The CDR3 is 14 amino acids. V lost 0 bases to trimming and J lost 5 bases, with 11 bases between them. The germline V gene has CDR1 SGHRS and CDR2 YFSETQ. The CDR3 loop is CASSLERGVTEAFF. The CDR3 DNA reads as TGCGCCAGCAGCTTGGAGCGGGGTGTGACTGAAGCTTTCTTT.

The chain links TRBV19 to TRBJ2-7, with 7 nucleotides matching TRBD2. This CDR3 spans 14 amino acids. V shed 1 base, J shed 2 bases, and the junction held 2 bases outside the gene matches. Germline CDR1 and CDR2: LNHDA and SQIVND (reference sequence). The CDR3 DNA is TGTGCCAGTAGTATAGTGGGAGGGACCTACGAGCAGTACTTC. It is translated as CASSIVGGTYEQYF.

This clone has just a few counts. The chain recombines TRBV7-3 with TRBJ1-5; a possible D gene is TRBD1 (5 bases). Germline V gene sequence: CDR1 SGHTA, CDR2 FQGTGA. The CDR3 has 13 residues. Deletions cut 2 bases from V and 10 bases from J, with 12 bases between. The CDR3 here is CASSLGPGTPQHF. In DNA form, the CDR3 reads TGTGCCAGCAGCTTAGGTCCCGGGACTCCCCAGCATTTT.

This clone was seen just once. CDR3 in DNA: TGTGCCAGCAGCCAGGTGGGGGCGGGAGGGCCCTCGGCCTACAATGAGCAGTTCTTC. Its translation: CASSQVGAGGPSAYNEQFF. The J gene is TRBJ2-1, the V gene TRBV14; TRBD2 matches at 9 bases. Per germline, CDR1 SGHDN and CDR2 FVKESK. J was trimmed by 2 bases and V by 3 bases; bases with no gene match: 14. The CDR3 is made up of 19 amino acids. Using reference TRBV14 and TRBJ2-1 for the parts outside the CDR3, the full variable domain is EAGVTQFPSHSVIEKGQTVTLRCDPISGHDNLYWYRRVMGKEIKFLLHFVKESKQDESGMPNNRFLAERTGGTYSTLKVQPAELEDSGVYFCASSQVGAGGPSAYNEQFFGPGTRLTVL.

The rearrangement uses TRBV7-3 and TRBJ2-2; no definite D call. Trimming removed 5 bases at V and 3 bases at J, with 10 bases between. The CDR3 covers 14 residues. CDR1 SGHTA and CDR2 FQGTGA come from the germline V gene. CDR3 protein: CASSPQEYTGELFF. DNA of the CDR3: TGTGCCAGCAGCCCCCAGGAGTACACCGGGGAGCTGTTTTTT.

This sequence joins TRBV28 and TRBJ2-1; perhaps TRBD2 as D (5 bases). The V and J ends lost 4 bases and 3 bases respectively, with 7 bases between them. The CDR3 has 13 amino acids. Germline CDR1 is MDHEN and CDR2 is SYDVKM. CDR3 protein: CASSSEVYNEQFF. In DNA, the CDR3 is TGTGCCAGCAGTTCGGAGGTCTACAATGAGCAGTTCTTC. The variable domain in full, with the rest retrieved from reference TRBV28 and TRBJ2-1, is DVKVTQSSRYLVKRTGEKVFLECVQDMDHENMFWYRQDPGLGLRLIYFSYDVKMKEKGDIPEGYSVSREKKERFSLILESASTNQTSMYLCASSSEVYNEQFFGPGTRLTVL.